The 17 T cell receptor beta chains below come from one sample, sequenced in a study of control samples from healthy donors and cancer patients (dated by TCRdb to 2020 to 2021). Receptors were amplified or captured by the immunoSEQ multiplex PCR assay. As stored in TCRdb, this immuneACCESS dataset retains in-frame rearrangements with V and J assigned. A fraction of the clones does not appear; measured against another copy, unresolved V genes explain less than half of the discrepancy, and the remainder lacks a known reason. The table for this sample lists 70,000 or so clones; 85% to 95% of them were counted only once. The leading ten clones occupy 6.2% of the sample. The specimen sequenced was blood. The receptors were gathered from a middle-aged woman in good health.

The chain has TRBV6-2 or TRBV6-3 and TRBJ2-4, with TRBD1 matching over 7 bases. The V gene end was trimmed by 5 bases and the J gene end by 7 bases; junction bases not matched to a gene: 5. The CDR3 length is 13 residues. Germline assignment: CDR1 MNHEY and CDR2 SVGEGT. CDR3 loop: CASSTTGPNIQYF. DNA of the CDR3: TGTGCCAGCAGTACGACAGGGCCCAACATTCAGTACTTC.

CDR3 nucleotides: TGTGCCAGCAGCTCCCAACTACAGACCGGATCAGATACGCAGTATTTT. It codes for CASSSQLQTGSDTQYF. The V gene is TRBV14, the J gene TRBJ2-3; D gene unclear. The length of the CDR3 is 16 residues. The germline V gene encodes CDR1 SGHDN and CDR2 FVKESK. Between the trimmed V and J ends, which lost 5 bases and 4 bases, there was a span of 19 bases.

The rearrangement joins TRBV5-1 to TRBJ1-2; D ambiguous. The V and J ends lost 4 bases and 3 bases respectively, with 13 bases between them. Germline values: CDR1 SGHRS, CDR2 YFSETQ. This CDR3 comprises 14 residues. CDR3 amino acids: CASSTAATDYGYTF. The CDR3 DNA reads TGCGCCAGCAGCACGGCCGCTACGGACTATGGCTACACCTTC. Based on the CDR3 plus reference TRBV5-1 and TRBJ1-2, the full variable domain is KAGVTQTPRYLIKTRGQQVTLSCSPISGHRSVSWYQQTPGQGLQFLFEYFSETQRNKGNFPGRFSGRQFSNSRSEMNVSTLELGDSALYLCASSTAATDYGYTFGSGTRLTVV.

The chain has TRBV5-8 and TRBJ1-2; TRBD1 aligns across 9 bases. The CDR3 is 16 residues long. Trimming took 0 bases from V and 6 from J; bases not matched to a gene: 9. Per the germline V gene, CDR1 is SGHTS and CDR2 is YDEGEE. In DNA, the CDR3 is TGTGCCAGCAGCTTGGTCGCCGGGACAGGGTTAAATGGCTACACCTTC. Protein product: CASSLVAGTGLNGYTF. Complete variable domain (other parts from reference TRBV5-8 and TRBJ1-2): EAGVTQSPTHLIKTRGQQATLRCSPISGHTSVYWYQQALGLGLQFLLWYDEGEERNRGNFPPRFSGRQFPNYSSELNVNALELEDSALYLCASSLVAGTGLNGYTFGSGTRLTVV.

This rearrangement joins TRBV18 to TRBJ2-7; no firm D call. The V and J ends lost 0 bases and 7 bases respectively, with 10 bases between them. From germline, CDR1 is KGHSH and CDR2 LQKENI. The CDR3 consists of 13 residues. The CDR3 DNA reads TGTGCCAGCTCACCACCCCCCCTCGGGGAGCAGTACTTC. This sequence encodes CASSPPPLGEQYF.

The rearrangement joins TRBV30 to TRBJ1-3, with TRBD1 matching over 7 bases. The V segment lost 5 bases and the J segment 4 bases; nucleotides outside the gene matches: 8. The germline V gene has CDR1 GTSNPN and CDR2 SVGIG (reference sequence). This CDR3 comprises 14 residues. The DNA for the CDR3 is TGTGCCTGGGGCACAGGGGTGGCCGGAAACACCATATATTTT. This encodes CAWGTGVAGNTIYF.

The V gene is TRBV7-8, the J gene TRBJ2-7; 9 nucleotides line up with TRBD2. There are 16 residues in the CDR3. V trimming: 5 bases; J trimming: 4 bases; junction bases outside the gene matches: 12. Germline CDR1 reads SGHVS; CDR2 reads FQNEAQ. The CDR3 bases are TGTGCCAGCAGCCCCCGGGGAGCGGGAGGCCTATACGAGCAGTACTTC. Translated: CASSPRGAGGLYEQYF.

The chain combines TRBV7-2 with TRBJ2-5; D is perhaps TRBD2 (7 bases). This CDR3 spans 15 amino acids. The V end lost 3 bases, the J end lost 2 bases, and 13 bases lay between the germline ends. The germline V gene encodes CDR1 SGHTA and CDR2 FQGNSA. CDR3 nucleotide sequence: TGTGCCAGCAGCTTTGTAGGGGGGGTACAAGAGACCCAGTACTTC. This gives the protein CASSFVGGVQETQYF.

The chain joins TRBV5-8 to TRBJ2-7, with 8 nucleotides matching TRBD2. The germline V gene encodes CDR1 SGHTS and CDR2 YDEGEE. V lost 1 base to trimming and J lost 1 base; unmatched junction nucleotides: 7. The CDR3 covers 16 residues. CDR3 nucleotide sequence: TGTGCCAGCAGCTTGTTCGGCGGGAGGATGTCCTACGAGCAGTACTTC. Protein: CASSLFGGRMSYEQYF.

The J gene is TRBJ2-3, the V gene TRBV5-1; D unclear. There are 14 residues in the CDR3. The germline V gene has CDR1 SGHRS and CDR2 YFSETQ. The V gene lost 2 bases and the J gene lost 3 bases, with 10 bases spanning the gap. CDR3: CASSFGQTTDTQYF. Written as DNA, the CDR3 is TGCGCCAGCAGCTTTGGGCAGACTACAGATACGCAGTATTTT. Filled out from reference TRBV5-1 and TRBJ2-3, the complete variable domain reads KAGVTQTPRYLIKTRGQQVTLSCSPISGHRSVSWYQQTPGQGLQFLFEYFSETQRNKGNFPGRFSGRQFSNSRSEMNVSTLELGDSALYLCASSFGQTTDTQYFGPGTRLTVL.

The chain carries TRBV6-1 and TRBJ2-7; a weak D match, TRBD2 (5 bases). V lost 1 base and J 5 bases, leaving 12 bases between the germline ends. CDR1 and CDR2 (germline): MNHNS, SASEGT. There are 14 residues in the CDR3. CDR3 nucleotide sequence: TGTGCCAGCAGTGAAGGGGCTGAGGGTAACGAGCAGTACTTC. Translation: CASSEGAEGNEQYF.

The genes are TRBV5-1 and TRBJ2-3; D gene unclear. Trimming stripped 4 bases from V and 4 bases from J, with 16 bases between. CDR1 and CDR2 (germline): SGHRS, YFSETQ. CDR3 length equals 15 residues. The DNA of the CDR3 is TGCGCCAGCAGCCGTGGGTTCGAACGATCAGATACGCAGTATTTT. It specifies CASSRGFERSDTQYF.

The rearrangement links TRBV5-1 to TRBJ2-1, with TRBD2 identical over 10 bases. The CDR3 is 16 amino acids. CDR1 SGHRS and CDR2 YFSETQ come from the germline V gene. The ends lost 2 bases at V and 9 bases at J; junction bases unmatched: 11. In DNA, the CDR3 is TGCGCCAGCAGCTTCATCAGCGGGGGGGCCAGGGCTGAGCAGTTCTTC. Protein sequence: CASSFISGGARAEQFF.

This clone is a singleton in its sample. The chain links TRBV25-1 to TRBJ2-3; TRBD1 matches 7 bases. There are 17 residues in the CDR3. V was clipped by 4 bases and J by 0 bases; unmatched bases: 10. Germline CDR1 and CDR2: MGHDK and SYGVNS. The CDR3 spells CASSARDSGPSTDTQYF. The CDR3 bases are TGTGCCAGCAGTGCCCGGGACAGCGGCCCGAGCACAGATACGCAGTATTTT.

V usage is TRBV27 and J usage is TRBJ2-7, with D perhaps matching TRBD2 (5 bases). Germline CDR1 and CDR2: MNHEY and SMNVEV (reference sequence). V lost 0 bases, J lost 5 bases, and 26 bases lay in between. This CDR3 has 19 residues. The CDR3 here is CASSLSFLSGVLGSNEQYF. For the CDR3, the DNA is TGTGCCAGCAGTTTATCTTTTTTGAGCGGAGTCCTTGGGTCGAACGAGCAGTACTTC.

This chain uses TRBV30 with TRBJ1-4; possible D gene TRBD1, 5 bases. The V gene lost 5 bases and the J gene lost 5 bases, with 12 bases spanning the gap. The CDR3 contains 13 residues. Germline CDR1 reads GTSNPN; CDR2 reads SVGIG (reference sequence). The CDR3 loop is CAWDRGRNEKLFF. The CDR3 coding sequence is TGTGCCTGGGACCGGGGGAGGAATGAAAAACTGTTTTTT.

The V call is TRBV5-1, the J call TRBJ1-1; 7 bases align to TRBD1. Germline CDR1 is SGHRS and CDR2 is YFSETQ. The CDR3 has 15 residues. The V and J ends lost 4 bases and 4 bases, in that order; junction bases with no gene match: 10. The CDR3 DNA reads as TGCGCCAGCAGCGAGTCAGGGGGTGTGGGCACTGAAGCTTTCTTT. Protein product: CASSESGGVGTEAFF.